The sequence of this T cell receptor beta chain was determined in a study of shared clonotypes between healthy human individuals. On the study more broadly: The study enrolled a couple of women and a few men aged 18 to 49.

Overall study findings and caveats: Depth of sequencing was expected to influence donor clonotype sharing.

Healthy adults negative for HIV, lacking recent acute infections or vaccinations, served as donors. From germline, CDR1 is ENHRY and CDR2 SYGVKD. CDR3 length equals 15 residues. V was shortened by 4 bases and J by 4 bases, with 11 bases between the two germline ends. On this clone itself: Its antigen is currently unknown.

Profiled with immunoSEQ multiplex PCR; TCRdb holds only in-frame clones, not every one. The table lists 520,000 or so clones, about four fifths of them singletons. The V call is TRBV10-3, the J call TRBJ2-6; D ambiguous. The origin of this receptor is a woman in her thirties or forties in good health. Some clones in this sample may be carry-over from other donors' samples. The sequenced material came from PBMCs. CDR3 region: CAISGGFGGANVLTF. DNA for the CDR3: TGTGCCATCAGTGGGGGTTTTGGAGGGGCCAACGTCCTGACTTTC.